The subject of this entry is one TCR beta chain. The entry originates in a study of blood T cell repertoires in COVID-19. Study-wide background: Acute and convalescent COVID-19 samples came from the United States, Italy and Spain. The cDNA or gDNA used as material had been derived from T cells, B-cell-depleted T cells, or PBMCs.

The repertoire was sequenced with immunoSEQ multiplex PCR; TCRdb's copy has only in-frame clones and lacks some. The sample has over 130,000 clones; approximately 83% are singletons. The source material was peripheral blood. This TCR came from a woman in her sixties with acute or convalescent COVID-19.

Here the CDR3 DNA reads TGTGCCAGCAGCCAAGATCTAGCGGCTTTCTCCTACAATGAGCAGTTCTTC. Residues: CASSQDLAAFSYNEQFF. The chain employs TRBV4-2 and TRBJ2-1; 7 nucleotides match TRBD2. CDR1 LGHNA and CDR2 YNFKEQ come from the germline V gene. Losses at the gene ends were 0 bases for V and 0 bases for J; bases not matched to a gene: 5. CDR3 length equals 17 residues.